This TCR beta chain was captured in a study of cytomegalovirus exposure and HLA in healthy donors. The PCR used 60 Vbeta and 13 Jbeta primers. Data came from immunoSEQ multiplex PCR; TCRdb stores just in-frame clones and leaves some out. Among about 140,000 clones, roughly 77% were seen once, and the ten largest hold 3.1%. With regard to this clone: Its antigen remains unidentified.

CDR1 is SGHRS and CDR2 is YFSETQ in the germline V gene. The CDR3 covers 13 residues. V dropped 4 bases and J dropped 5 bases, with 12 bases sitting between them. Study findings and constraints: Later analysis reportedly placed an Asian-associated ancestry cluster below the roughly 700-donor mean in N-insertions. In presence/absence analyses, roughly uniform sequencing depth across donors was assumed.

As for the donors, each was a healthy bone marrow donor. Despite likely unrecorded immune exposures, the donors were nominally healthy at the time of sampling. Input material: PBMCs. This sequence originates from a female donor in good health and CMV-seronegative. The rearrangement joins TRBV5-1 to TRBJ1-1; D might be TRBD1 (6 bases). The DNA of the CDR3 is TGCGCCAGCAGCCCGCGACAGGAAACTGAAGCTTTCTTT. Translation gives CASSPRQETEAFF.